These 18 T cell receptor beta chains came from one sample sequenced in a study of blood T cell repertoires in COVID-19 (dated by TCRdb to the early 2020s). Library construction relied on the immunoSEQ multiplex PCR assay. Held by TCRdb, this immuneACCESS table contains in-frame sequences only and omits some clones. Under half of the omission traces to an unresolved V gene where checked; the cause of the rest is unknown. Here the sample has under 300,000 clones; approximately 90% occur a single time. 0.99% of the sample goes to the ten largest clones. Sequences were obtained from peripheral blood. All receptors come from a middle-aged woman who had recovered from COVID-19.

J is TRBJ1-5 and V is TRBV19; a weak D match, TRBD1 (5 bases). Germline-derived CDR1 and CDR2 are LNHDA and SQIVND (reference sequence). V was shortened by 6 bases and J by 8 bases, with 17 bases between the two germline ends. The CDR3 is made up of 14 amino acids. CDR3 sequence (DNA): TGTGCCAGTAGGCCACCTTGGGGGGGGAAGCCCCAGCATTTT. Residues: CASRPPWGGKPQHF.

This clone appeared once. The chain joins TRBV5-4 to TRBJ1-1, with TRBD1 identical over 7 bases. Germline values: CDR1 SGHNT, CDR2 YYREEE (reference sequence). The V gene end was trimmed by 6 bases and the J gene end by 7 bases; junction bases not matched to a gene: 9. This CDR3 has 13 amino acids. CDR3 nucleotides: TGTGCCAGCACGCCCTCGACAGGGATTGAAGCTTTCTTT. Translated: CASTPSTGIEAFF.

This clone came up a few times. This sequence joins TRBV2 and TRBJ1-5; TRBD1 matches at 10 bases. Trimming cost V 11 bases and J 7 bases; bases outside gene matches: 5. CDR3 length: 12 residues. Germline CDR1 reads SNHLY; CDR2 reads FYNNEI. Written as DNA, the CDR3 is TGTGCCGGCCGGGACAGGGGCCAGCCCCAGCATTTT. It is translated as CAGRDRGQPQHF.

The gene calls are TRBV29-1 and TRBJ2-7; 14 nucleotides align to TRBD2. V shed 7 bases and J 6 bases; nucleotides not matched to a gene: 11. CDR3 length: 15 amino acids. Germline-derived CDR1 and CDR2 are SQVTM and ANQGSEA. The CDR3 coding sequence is TGCAGCGCTCTGGGACTAGCGGGAGCCCTAGTCGAGCAGTACTTC. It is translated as CSALGLAGALVEQYF.

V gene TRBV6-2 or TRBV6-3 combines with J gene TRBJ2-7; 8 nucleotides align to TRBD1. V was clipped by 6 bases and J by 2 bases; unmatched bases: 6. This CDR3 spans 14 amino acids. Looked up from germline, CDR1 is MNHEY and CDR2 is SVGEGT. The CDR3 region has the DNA TGTGCCAGCAGCCAGGGGGACAGGACCTACGAGCAGTACGTC. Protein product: CASSQGDRTYEQYV.

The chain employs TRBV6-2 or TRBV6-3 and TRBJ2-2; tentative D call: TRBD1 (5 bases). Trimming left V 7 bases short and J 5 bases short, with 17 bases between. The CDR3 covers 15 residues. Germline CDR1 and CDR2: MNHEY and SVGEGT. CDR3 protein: CASTPRAGWTGELFF. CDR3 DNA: TGTGCCAGCACCCCCCGGGCAGGGTGGACCGGGGAGCTGTTTTTT.

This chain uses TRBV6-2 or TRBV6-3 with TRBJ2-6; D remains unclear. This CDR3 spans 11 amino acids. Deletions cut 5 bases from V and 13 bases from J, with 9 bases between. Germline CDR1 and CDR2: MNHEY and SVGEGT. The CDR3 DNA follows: TGTGCCAGCAGTCCCCGGTGGGTCCTGACTTTC. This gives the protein CASSPRWVLTF.

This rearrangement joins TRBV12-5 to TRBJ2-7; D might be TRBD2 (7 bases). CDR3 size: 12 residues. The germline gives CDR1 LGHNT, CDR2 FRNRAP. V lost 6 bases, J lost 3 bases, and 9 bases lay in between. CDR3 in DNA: TGTGCTAGTGGGCGGGGGCTCTACGAGCAGTACTTC. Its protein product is CASGRGLYEQYF. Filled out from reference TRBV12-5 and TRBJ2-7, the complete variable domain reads DARVTQTPRHKVTEMGQEVTMRCQPILGHNTVFWYRQTMMQGLELLAYFRNRAPLDDSGMPKDRFSAEMPDATLATLKIQPSEPRDSAVYFCASGRGLYEQYFGPGTRLTVT.

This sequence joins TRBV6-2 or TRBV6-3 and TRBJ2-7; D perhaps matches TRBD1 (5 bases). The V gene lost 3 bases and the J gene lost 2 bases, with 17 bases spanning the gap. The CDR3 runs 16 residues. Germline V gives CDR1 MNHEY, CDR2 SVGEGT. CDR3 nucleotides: TGTGCCAGCAGTTATGGGGCGCGACTGCCCACCTACGAGCAGTACTTC. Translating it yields CASSYGARLPTYEQYF.

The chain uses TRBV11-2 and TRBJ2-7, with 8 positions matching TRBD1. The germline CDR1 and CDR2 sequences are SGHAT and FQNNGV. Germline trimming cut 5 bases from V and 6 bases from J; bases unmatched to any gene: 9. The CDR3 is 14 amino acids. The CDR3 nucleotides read TGTGCCAGCAGCCAGGGGGCAGGGGGTGGCGAGCAGTACGTC. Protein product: CASSQGAGGGEQYV.

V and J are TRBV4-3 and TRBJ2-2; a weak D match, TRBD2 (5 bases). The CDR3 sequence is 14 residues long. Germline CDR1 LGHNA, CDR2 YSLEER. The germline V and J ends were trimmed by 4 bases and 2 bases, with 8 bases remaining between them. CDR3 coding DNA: TGCGCCAGCAGCCGGGAGACTAACACCGGGGAGCTGTTTTTT. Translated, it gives CASSRETNTGELFF.

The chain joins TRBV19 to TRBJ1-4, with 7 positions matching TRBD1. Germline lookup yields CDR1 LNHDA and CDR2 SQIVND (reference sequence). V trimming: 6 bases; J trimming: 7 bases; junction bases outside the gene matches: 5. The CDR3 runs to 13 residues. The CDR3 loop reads CASSRAGGEKLFF. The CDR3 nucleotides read TGTGCCAGTAGCCGGGCAGGGGGTGAAAAACTGTTTTTT.

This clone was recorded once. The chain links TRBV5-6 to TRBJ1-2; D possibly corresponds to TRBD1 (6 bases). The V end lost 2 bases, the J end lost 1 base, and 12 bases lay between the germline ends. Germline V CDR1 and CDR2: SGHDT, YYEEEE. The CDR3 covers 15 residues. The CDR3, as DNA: TGTGCCAGCAGCTTTGGGGGGGCTCGTAACTATGGCTACACCTTC. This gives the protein CASSFGGARNYGYTF.

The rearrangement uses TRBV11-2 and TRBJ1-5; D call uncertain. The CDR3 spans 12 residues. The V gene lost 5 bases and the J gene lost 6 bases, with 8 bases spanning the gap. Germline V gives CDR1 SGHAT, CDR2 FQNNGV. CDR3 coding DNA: TGTGCCAGCAGCCCCCCGGGTCAGCCCCAGCATTTT. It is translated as CASSPPGQPQHF.

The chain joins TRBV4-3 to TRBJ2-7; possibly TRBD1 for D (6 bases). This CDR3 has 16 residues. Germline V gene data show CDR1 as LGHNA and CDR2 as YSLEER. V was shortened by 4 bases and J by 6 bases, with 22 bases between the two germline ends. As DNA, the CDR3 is TGCGCCAGCAGCCCCTCTGGTGGCAGGGGCCTCAGCGAGCAGTACTTC. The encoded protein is CASSPSGGRGLSEQYF.

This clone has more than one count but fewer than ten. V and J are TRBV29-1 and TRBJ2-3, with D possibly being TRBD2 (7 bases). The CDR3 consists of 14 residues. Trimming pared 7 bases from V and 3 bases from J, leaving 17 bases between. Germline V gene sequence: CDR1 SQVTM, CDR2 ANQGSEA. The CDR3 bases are TGCAGCGCTGGGGGGGGCAGGGGAACAGATACGCAGTATTTT. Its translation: CSAGGGRGTDTQYF.

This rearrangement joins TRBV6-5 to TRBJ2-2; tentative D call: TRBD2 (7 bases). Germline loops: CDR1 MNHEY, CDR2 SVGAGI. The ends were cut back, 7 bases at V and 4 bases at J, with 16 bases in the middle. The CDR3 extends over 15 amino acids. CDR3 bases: TGTGCCAGCAAGGGGGGCGGGAGTCCCACCGGGGAGCTGTTTTTT. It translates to CASKGGGSPTGELFF.

The CDR3: CASSLRRTGELFF. CDR3 bases: TGTGCCAGCAGCCTAAGGCGGACCGGGGAGCTGTTTTTT. The chain is built from TRBV12-3 or TRBV12-4 and TRBJ2-2; D gene ambiguous. Trimming removed 6 bases at V and 5 bases at J, with 10 bases between. The CDR3 totals 13 residues.